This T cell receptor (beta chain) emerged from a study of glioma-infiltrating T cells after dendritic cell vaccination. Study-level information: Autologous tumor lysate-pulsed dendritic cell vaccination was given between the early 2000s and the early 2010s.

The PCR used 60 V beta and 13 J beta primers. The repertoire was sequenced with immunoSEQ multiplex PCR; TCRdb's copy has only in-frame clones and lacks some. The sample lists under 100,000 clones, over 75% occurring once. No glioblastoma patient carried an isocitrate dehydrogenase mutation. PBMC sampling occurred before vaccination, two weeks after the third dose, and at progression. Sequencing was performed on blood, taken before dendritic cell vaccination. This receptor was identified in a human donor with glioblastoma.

The CDR3: CASSLEGQVAPLHF. The CDR3 nucleotides read TGTGCCAGCAGCTTGGAGGGGCAAGTGGCACCCCTCCACTTT. The chain is built from TRBV5-5 and TRBJ1-6, with a tentative D call TRBD1 (5 bases). V gave up 0 bases and J gave up 11 bases, with 12 bases separating them. The CDR3 has 14 residues. Germline CDR1 and CDR2: SGHKS and YYEKEE (reference sequence).